What follows is one TCR beta chain and its context. Its antigen is as yet unknown. Trimming removed 6 bases from V and 4 bases from J, with 10 bases in between. The CDR3 loop spans 13 amino acids. Germline lookup yields CDR1 WSHSY and CDR2 SAAADI. This entry is derived from a study of T cell responses to AZD1222 COVID-19 vaccine. Profiling relied on immunoSEQ multiplex PCR, and the TCRdb table lists in-frame clones only, not all of them. The sample lists approximately 150,000 clones, around 90% occurring once. Study-wide points: Scientists sampled the repertoires only once the peak T cell response had passed. White British people made up most donors, females outnumbered males, and clonal diversity was possibly underestimated.

Second-dose schedules of about 4 or about 12 weeks were combined. The sequencing used peripheral blood, collected 28 days after the second AZD1222 dose. The receptor's source is an adult who received the AZD1222 COVID-19 vaccine. V usage is TRBV10-2 and J usage is TRBJ2-1, with D possibly TRBD1 on 5 matching bases. The CDR3 loop reads CASSLGRYNEQFF. For the CDR3, the DNA is TGCGCCAGCAGCTTGGGGCGTTACAATGAGCAGTTCTTC.